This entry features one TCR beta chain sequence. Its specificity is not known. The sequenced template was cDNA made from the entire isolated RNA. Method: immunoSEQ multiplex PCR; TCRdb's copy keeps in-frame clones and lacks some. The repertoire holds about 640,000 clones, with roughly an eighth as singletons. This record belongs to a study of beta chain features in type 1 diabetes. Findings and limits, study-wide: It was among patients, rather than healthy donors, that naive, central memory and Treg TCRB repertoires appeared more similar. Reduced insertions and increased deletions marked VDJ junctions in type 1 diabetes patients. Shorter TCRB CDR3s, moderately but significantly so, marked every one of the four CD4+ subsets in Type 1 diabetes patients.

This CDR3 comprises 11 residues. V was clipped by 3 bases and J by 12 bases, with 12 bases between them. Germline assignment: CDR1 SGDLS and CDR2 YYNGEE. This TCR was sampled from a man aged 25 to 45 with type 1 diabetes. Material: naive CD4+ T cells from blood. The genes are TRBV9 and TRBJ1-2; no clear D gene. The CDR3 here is CASSASTGHTF. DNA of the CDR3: TGTGCCAGCAGCGCCTCGACTGGACACACCTTC.